This section outlines one TCR beta chain sequence together with its context. Antigen specificity is unknown. The table came from immunoSEQ multiplex PCR; TCRdb's copy has only in-frame clones and leaves some out. This repertoire shows roughly 130,000 clones, about 88% found once; its top ten account for around 12%. This entry is derived from a study of radiation and T cells in renal cell carcinoma. Indicated time point: baseline pretreatment blood. Treatment defined: 15 Gy SBRT to primary tumor, nephrectomy 4 weeks later. Blood was sampled at baseline, 2 weeks and 4 weeks after SBRT. Clear cell pathology was present in this patient's renal cell carcinoma. Regarding the study as a whole: Baseline intratumoral clonotype presence is unknown without pretreatment biopsies. From baseline, blood top tumor clonotypes peaked at 2 weeks post-radiation.

The germline V and J ends were trimmed by 7 bases and 3 bases, with 18 bases remaining between them. The CDR3 consists of 15 residues. CDR1 MNHNY and CDR2 SVGAGI come from the germline V gene (reference sequence). The receptor was isolated from a woman in her fifties or sixties with renal cell carcinoma. The chain uses TRBV6-6 and TRBJ1-1, with D tentatively TRBD1 (5 bases). The specimen comprised blood, sampled from a patient whose treatment included radiotherapy and nephrectomy. The CDR3 loop reads CASNPDSPGHTEAFF. In nucleotides, the CDR3 is TGTGCCAGCAACCCTGACAGTCCCGGGCACACTGAAGCTTTCTTT.